This paragraph covers one TCR beta chain sequence. Its antigen is unidentified. The junction had 4 bases not matched to a gene; V was cut back by 3 bases and J by 0 bases. Germline assignment: CDR1 SGHAT and CDR2 FQNNGV. There are 16 residues in the CDR3. The data are from a study of monozygotic twins with cystic fibrosis. Sequencing was performed with immunoSEQ multiplex PCR; in TCRdb, only in-frame clones are kept and a portion is missing. The sample consists of about 17,000 clones, around 97% of them appearing once. Regarding the study as a whole: The repertoire was suggested to be naive-dominated, clonality median 0.0095.

This clonotype was obtained from a girl aged 2 to 10 with cystic fibrosis. The rearrangement uses TRBV11-2 and TRBJ1-4; 7 nucleotides match TRBD1. The sequencing input was blood. The CDR3 nucleotides read TGTGCCAGCAGCTTCAGGGGGATTGCAACTAATGAAAAACTGTTTTTT. This gives the protein CASSFRGIATNEKLFF.